Sequencing of this T cell receptor beta chain was carried out in a study of blood T cell repertoires in COVID-19. V gave up 0 bases and J gave up 2 bases, with 7 bases separating them. The CDR3 has 14 amino acids. CDR1 MNHEY and CDR2 SMNVEV come from the germline V gene (reference sequence). Per the original methods: Estimates of nucleated cell counts were drawn from the amplification of reference gene primers. The assay was immunoSEQ multiplex PCR, and TCRdb's table has in-frame clones only and misses some. Clone size and the V and J calls come from that table; the DNA yielded D and trimming. This sample has about 110,000 clones, with about three quarters found just once.

The origin of this receptor is a woman between 35 and 50 years old with acute or convalescent COVID-19. The V and J genes are TRBV27 and TRBJ1-1; a possible D gene is TRBD1 (5 bases). Sequencing was carried out using peripheral blood. CDR3 amino acids: CASSLSGLNTEAFF. CDR3 nucleotide sequence: TGTGCCAGCAGTTTATCGGGACTTAACACTGAAGCTTTCTTT.